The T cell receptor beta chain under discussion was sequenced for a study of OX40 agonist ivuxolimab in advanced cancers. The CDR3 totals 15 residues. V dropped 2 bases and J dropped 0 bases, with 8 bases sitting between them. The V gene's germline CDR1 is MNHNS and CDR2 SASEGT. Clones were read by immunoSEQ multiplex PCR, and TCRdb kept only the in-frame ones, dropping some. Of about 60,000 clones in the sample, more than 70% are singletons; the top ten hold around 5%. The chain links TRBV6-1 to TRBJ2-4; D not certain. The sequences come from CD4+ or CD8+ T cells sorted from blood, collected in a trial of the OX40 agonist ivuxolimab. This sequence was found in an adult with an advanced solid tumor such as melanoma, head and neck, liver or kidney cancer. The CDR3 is CASSELRVAKNIQYF. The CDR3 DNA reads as TGTGCCAGCAGTGAACTAAGAGTAGCCAAAAACATTCAGTACTTC.